This T cell receptor beta chain is from a study of shared clonotypes between healthy human individuals. As for the study in general: Those who served as donors were a couple of women and three men between the ages of 18 and 49. The study's findings and limits: Few donors restricted represented genetic and exposure-history diversity.

There are 15 residues in the CDR3. Germline values: CDR1 SGHTA, CDR2 FQGNSA. V was pared by 4 bases and J by 0 bases, with 3 bases of the junction left unmatched. Some clones are missing from TCRdb's copy, which holds only in-frame ones; the method was immunoSEQ multiplex PCR. This repertoire shows roughly 2,000,000 clones, around 93% found once; its top ten account for more than 1.5%. Terminally differentiated effector memory CD45RA+ cells were excluded from the naive CD8 cells, which were CD45RO-negative and positively selected for CCR7. Regarding this clone: Its target is unknown.

The receptor was isolated from a man younger than 35 in good health. Some clones in this sample may be carry-over from other donors' samples. The rearrangement joins TRBV7-2 to TRBJ2-1; TRBD2 matches at 7 bases. Sequenced sample: naive CD8+ T cells from PBMCs. CDR3 loop: CASSSERGSYNEQFF. The CDR3 DNA is TGTGCCAGCAGCTCTGAGCGGGGCTCCTACAATGAGCAGTTCTTC.